This TCR beta chain appears in the sequencing data of a study of control samples from healthy donors and cancer patients. The CDR3 sequence is 12 residues long. Per the germline V gene, CDR1 is ENHRY and CDR2 is SYGVKD. V was shortened by 0 bases and J by 8 bases, with 5 bases between the two germline ends. Profiled with immunoSEQ multiplex PCR; TCRdb holds only in-frame clones, not every one. The table shows 150,000 to 200,000 clones, with nearly 90% occurring only once. The origin of this receptor is a woman between 45 and 60 years old in good health. The chain employs TRBV10-3 and TRBJ1-3; D not certain. Sequences were obtained from blood. The CDR3 loop reads CAISESTDTIYF. CDR3 sequence (DNA): TGTGCCATCAGTGAGTCCACGGACACCATATATTTT.